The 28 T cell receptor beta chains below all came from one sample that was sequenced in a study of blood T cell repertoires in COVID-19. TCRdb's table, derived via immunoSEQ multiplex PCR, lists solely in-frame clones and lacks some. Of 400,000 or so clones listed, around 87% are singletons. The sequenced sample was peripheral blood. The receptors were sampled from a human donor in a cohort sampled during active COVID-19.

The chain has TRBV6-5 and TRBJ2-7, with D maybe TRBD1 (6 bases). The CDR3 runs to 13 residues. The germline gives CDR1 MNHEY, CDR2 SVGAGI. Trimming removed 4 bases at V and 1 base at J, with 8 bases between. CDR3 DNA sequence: TGTGCCAGCAGTTTAGGGGGTTCCTACGAGCAGTACTTC. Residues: CASSLGGSYEQYF.

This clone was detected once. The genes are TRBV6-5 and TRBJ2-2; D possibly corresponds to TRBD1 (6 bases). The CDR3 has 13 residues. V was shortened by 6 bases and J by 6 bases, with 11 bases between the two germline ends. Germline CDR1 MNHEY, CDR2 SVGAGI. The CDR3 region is CASSTGYSGELFF. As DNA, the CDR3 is TGTGCCAGCAGCACAGGGTACTCCGGGGAGCTGTTTTTT.

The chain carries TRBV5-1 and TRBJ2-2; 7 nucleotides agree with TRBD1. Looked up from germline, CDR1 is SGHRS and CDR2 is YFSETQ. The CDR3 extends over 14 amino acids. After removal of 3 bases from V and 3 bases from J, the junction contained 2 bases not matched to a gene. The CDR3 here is CASSSTGHTGELFF. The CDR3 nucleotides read TGCGCCAGCAGCTCGACAGGGCACACCGGGGAGCTGTTTTTT.

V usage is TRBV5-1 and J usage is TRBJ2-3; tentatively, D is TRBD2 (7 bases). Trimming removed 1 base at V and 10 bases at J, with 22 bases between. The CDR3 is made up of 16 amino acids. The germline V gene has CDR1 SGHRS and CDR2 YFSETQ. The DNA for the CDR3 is TGCGCCAGCAGCTTGACTTTCGGCGGGGGCCCCCCGGCGCAGTATTTT. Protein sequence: CASSLTFGGGPPAQYF. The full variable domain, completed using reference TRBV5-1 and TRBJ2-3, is KAGVTQTPRYLIKTRGQQVTLSCSPISGHRSVSWYQQTPGQGLQFLFEYFSETQRNKGNFPGRFSGRQFSNSRSEMNVSTLELGDSALYLCASSLTFGGGPPAQYFGPGTRLTVL.

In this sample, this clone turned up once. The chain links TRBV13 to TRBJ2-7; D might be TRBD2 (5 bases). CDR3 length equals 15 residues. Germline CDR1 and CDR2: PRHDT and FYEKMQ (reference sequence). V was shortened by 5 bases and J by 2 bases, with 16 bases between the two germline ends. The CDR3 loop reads CASSRRLKKTYEQYF. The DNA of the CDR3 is TGTGCCAGCAGCCGCCGACTAAAGAAGACCTACGAGCAGTACTTC.

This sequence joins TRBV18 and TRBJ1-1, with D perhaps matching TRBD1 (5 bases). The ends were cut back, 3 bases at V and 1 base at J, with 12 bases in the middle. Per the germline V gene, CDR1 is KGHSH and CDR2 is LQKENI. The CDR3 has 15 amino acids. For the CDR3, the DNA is TGTGCCAGCTCACCGGCGGGGACCAGGAACACTGAAGCTTTCTTT. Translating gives CASSPAGTRNTEAFF. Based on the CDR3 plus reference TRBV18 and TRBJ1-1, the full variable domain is NAGVMQNPRHLVRRRGQEARLRCSPMKGHSHVYWYRQLPEEGLKFMVYLQKENIIDESGMPKERFSAEFPKEGPSILRIQQVVRGDSAAYFCASSPAGTRNTEAFFGQGTRLTVV.

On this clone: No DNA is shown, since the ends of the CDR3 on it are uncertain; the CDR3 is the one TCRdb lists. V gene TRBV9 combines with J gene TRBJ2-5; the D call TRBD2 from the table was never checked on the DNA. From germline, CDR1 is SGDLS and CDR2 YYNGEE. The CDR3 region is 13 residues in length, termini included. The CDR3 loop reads CASSVAKGTRLYF.

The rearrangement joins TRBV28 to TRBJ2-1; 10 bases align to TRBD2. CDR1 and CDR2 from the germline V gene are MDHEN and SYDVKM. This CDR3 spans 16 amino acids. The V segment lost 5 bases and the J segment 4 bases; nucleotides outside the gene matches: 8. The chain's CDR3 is CASSLQLAGLYNEQFF. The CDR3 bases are TGTGCCAGCAGTCTTCAACTAGCGGGACTTTACAATGAGCAGTTCTTC.

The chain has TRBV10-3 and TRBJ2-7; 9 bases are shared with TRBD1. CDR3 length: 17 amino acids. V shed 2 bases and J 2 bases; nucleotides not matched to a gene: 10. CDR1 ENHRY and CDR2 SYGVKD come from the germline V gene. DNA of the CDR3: TGTGCCATCAGTGAGAGGGTGGGGACAGGGTATCCCTACGAGCAGTACTTC. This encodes CAISERVGTGYPYEQYF.

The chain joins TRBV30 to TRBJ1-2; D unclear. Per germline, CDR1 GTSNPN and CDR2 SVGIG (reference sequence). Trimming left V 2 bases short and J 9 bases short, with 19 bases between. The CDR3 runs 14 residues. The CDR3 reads CAWSSTVLLSRYTF. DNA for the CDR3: TGTGCCTGGAGTAGTACCGTACTGCTATCCCGCTACACCTTC.

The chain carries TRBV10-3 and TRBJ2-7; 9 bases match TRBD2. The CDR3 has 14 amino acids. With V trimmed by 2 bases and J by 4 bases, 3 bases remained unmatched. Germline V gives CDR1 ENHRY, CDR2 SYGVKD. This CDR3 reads CAISEGSGSYEQYF. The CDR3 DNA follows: TGTGCCATCAGTGAGGGTAGCGGGAGTTACGAGCAGTACTTC.

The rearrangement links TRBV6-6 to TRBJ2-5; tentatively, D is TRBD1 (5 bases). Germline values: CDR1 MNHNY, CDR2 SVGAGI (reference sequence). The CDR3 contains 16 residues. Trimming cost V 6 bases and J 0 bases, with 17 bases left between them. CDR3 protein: CASSPDSYQYQETQYF. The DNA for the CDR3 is TGTGCCAGCAGCCCCGACAGCTACCAGTACCAAGAGACCCAGTACTTC.

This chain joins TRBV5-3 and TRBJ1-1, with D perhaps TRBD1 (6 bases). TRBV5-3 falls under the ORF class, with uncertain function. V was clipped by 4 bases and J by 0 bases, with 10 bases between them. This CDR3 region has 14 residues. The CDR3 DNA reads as TGTGCCAGAAGCCCGGACAGTATGAACACTGAAGCTTTCTTT. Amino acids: CARSPDSMNTEAFF.

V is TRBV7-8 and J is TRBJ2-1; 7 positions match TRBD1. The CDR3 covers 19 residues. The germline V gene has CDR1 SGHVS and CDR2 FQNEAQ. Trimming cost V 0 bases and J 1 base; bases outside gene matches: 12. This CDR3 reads CASSLAFAAGGSSYNEQFF. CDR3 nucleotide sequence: TGTGCCAGCAGCTTAGCGTTCGCGGCAGGGGGTAGTTCCTACAATGAGCAGTTCTTC.

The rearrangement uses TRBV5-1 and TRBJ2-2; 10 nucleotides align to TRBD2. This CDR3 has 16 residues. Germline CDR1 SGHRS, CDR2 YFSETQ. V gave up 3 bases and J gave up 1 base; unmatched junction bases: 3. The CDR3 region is CASSSVAGGNTGELFF. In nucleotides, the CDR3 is TGCGCCAGCAGCTCCGTAGCGGGAGGGAACACCGGGGAGCTGTTTTTT.

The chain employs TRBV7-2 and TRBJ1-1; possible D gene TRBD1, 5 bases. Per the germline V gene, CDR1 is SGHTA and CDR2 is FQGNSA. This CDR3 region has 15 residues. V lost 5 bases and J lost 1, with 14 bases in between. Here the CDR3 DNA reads TGTGCCAGCAGCCAAAGGGGAGGACGGAACACTGAAGCTTTCTTT. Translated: CASSQRGGRNTEAFF.

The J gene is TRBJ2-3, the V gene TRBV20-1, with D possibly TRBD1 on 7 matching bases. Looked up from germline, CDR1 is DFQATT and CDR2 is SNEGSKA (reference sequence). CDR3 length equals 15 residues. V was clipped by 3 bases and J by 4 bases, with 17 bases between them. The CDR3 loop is CSASAGGRRADTQYF. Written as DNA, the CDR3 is TGCAGTGCTAGTGCAGGGGGTCGGAGGGCAGATACGCAGTATTTT.

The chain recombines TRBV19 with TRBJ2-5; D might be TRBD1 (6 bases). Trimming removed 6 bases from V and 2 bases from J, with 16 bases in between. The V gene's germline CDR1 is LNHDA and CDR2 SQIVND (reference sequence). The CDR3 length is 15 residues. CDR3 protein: CASSPTGIWQETQYF. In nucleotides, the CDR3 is TGTGCCAGTAGCCCCACAGGGATATGGCAAGAGACCCAGTACTTC.

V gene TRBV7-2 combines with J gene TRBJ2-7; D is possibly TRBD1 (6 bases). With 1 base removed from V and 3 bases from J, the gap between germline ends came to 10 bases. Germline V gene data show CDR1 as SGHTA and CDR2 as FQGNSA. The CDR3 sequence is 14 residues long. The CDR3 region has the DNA TGTGCCAGCAGCTTAGGTCCAGGGGACTACGAGCAGTACTTC. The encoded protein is CASSLGPGDYEQYF.

CDR3 in amino acids: CASSFRGNSNQPQHF. As DNA, the CDR3 is TGTGCCAGCAGCTTCAGGGGTAACAGCAATCAGCCCCAGCATTTT. V usage is TRBV28 and J usage is TRBJ1-5; tentatively, D is TRBD1 (6 bases). The V gene lost 6 bases and the J gene lost 1 base, with 13 bases spanning the gap. The CDR3 is made up of 15 amino acids. Per the germline V gene, CDR1 is MDHEN and CDR2 is SYDVKM.

The CDR3 DNA is TGTGCCAGCAGCTTACTGCAGGGGGCTGGAGAGCAGTACTTC. Translating it yields CASSLLQGAGEQYF. The chain carries TRBV7-9 and TRBJ2-7, with 8 nucleotides matching TRBD1. This CDR3 spans 14 amino acids. J gave up 7 bases and V 2 bases, and 7 bases lay outside the gene matches. Germline lookup yields CDR1 SEHNR and CDR2 FQNEAQ (reference sequence).

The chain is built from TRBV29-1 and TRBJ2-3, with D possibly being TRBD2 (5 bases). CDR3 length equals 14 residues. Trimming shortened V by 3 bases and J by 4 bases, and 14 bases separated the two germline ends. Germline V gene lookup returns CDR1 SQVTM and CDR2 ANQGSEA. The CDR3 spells CSVEGAKGADTQYF. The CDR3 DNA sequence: TGCAGCGTTGAGGGAGCGAAAGGAGCAGATACGCAGTATTTT.

CDR3 bases: TGTGCCAGTAGTACCGAGGGGGAAAGAGGGATAACAGATACGCAGTATTTT. Translated, it gives CASSTEGERGITDTQYF. The J gene is TRBJ2-3, the V gene TRBV19; D is possibly TRBD1 (6 bases). This CDR3 has 17 amino acids. With 4 bases removed from V and 3 bases from J, the gap between germline ends came to 20 bases. Per germline, CDR1 LNHDA and CDR2 SQIVND (reference sequence).

The CDR3 nucleotides read TGCGCCAGCAGTGAGTCATGGCAGAACTATGGCTACACCTTC. This codes for CASSESWQNYGYTF. This chain connects TRBV10-1 to TRBJ1-2; D gene ambiguous. Trimming shortened V by 0 bases and J by 2 bases, and 7 bases separated the two germline ends. Germline assignment: CDR1 WNHNN and CDR2 SYGVQD (reference sequence). This CDR3 is built from 14 residues.

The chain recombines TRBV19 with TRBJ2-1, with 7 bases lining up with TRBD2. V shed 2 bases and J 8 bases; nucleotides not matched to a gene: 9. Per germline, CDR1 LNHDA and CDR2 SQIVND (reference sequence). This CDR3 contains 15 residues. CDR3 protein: CASSIQAGRVYEQFF. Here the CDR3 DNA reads TGTGCCAGTAGTATACAAGCGGGAAGGGTCTATGAGCAGTTCTTC.

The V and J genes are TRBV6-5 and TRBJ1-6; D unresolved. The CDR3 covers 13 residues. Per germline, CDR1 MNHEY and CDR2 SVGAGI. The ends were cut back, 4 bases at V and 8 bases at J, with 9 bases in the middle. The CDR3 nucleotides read TGTGCCAGCAGTTTCCAACAGTATTCACCCCTCCACTTT. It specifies CASSFQQYSPLHF.

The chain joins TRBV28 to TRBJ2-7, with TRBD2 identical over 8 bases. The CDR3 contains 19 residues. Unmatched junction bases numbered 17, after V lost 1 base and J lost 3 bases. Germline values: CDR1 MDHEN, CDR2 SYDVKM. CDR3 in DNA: TGTGCCAGCAGTTTATCGGCCACGGGCAATGGACTAGCCCTCTACGAGCAGTACTTC. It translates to CASSLSATGNGLALYEQYF.

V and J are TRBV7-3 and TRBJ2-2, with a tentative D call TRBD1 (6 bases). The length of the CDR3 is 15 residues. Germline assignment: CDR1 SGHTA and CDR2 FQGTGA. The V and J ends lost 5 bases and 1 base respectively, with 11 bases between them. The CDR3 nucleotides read TGTGCCAGCAGCGGACCGGGACAGAACACCGGGGAGCTGTTTTTT. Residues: CASSGPGQNTGELFF.